Detailed here is one T cell receptor (beta chain). Treatment denoted: about 20 received Ad26.COV2.S at low or high dose, single or two shots; roughly five received placebo; per-sample allocation not given. On day 63 after the first injection, vaccine and placebo recipients gave samples. The table came from immunoSEQ multiplex PCR; TCRdb's copy has only in-frame clones and leaves some out. The top ten clones hold approximately 5% of a sample with around 300,000 clones, around 89% of them seen once. Trimming took off 1 base at V and 4 bases at J, with 13 bases between the two ends. This CDR3 has 15 residues. Germline V gives CDR1 SGHTA, CDR2 FQGNSA. The entry originates in a study of Ad26.COV2.S vaccination and SARS-CoV-2 variants.

The chain recombines TRBV7-2 with TRBJ2-5, with D possibly matching TRBD1 (5 bases). Here the sequenced sample was peripheral blood, taken in a trial of Ad26.COV2.S vaccine versus placebo. The sequence derives from a person aged 18-60 years who received the Ad26.COV2.S COVID-19 vaccine or a placebo. CDR3 residues: CASSLGAGWGETQYF. In DNA, the CDR3 is TGTGCCAGCAGCTTAGGGGCAGGGTGGGGAGAGACCCAGTACTTC.